This TCR beta chain was profiled in a study of a mutant IDH1 vaccine in newly diagnosed glioma. The wider study: Onset of vaccination occurred 4-6 weeks following radiotherapy alone, or with temozolomide cycles. Earlier treatment was radiotherapy, temozolomide, or both, with most getting both.

J lost 1 base, V lost 10 bases, and 6 bases had no gene match. The germline V gene encodes CDR1 ENHRY and CDR2 SYGVKD. The CDR3 consists of 14 residues. Time point reported: week 35, safety follow-up. The study gave 300 ug of mutant IDH1 20-mer peptide per vaccine dose, with topical imiquimod. Patients came in for eight vaccinations, in weeks 1, 3, 5, 7, 11, 15, 19 and 23. Newly diagnosed WHO grade 3 or 4 IDH1-mutant, ATRX-lost astrocytomas were identified in the donors. The protocol was immunoSEQ multiplex PCR, while the TCRdb copy is restricted to in-frame clones and leaves out a portion. The profile shows tens of thousands of clones, roughly 90% of them singletons. Turning to this clone: Its antigen is unidentified.

J is TRBJ2-5 and V is TRBV10-3; 10 bases agree with TRBD2. The sequencing here drew on PBMCs, taken from a glioma patient whose treatment included an IDH1 peptide vaccine. The sequence was obtained from a man aged 35-49 years with glioma. Here the CDR3 DNA reads TGTGCCACGAGGACTAGCGGCCGCCAAGAGACCCAGTACTTC. This encodes CATRTSGRQETQYF.